This is a list of T cell receptor beta chains from one sample in a study of blood T cell repertoires in COVID-19. The table came from immunoSEQ multiplex PCR; TCRdb's copy has only in-frame clones and leaves some out. Here the sample spans roughly 130,000 clones, less than 90% being singletons. The specimen sequenced was peripheral blood. These receptors were taken from a woman in her 30s who had recovered from COVID-19. Each CDR3 is given with its conserved first and last residue. A D gene is named only where the DNA matches it firmly.

D gene	V gene	J gene	CDR3 protein
NA	TRBV13	TRBJ2-5	CASSYQVGQETQYF
NA	TRBV7-6	TRBJ2-7	CASSLEGPRGRQYF
NA	TRBV11-2	TRBJ2-5	CASIATAYSFQKETQYF
NA	TRBV7-9	TRBJ1-2	CASSSYSYGYTF
TRBD1	TRBV6-2/TRBV6-3	TRBJ2-7	CASNPGQGAWEQYF
TRBD1	TRBV6-1	TRBJ1-3	CASSDETWTGLRNTIYF
TRBD1	TRBV5-1	TRBJ1-2	CASSNQGAHYGYTF
NA	TRBV9	TRBJ1-3	CASSPQFSSGNTIYF
NA	TRBV19	TRBJ1-5	CASSLSTSNQPQHF
NA	TRBV27	TRBJ1-6	CASRPWDAGDNSPLHF
TRBD1	TRBV5-4	TRBJ2-1	CASRDGQGAYNEQFF
TRBD1	TRBV18	TRBJ2-2	CASSPPRGLKAGELFF
NA	TRBV30	TRBJ2-2	CAWGRGQTITGELFF
TRBD1	TRBV9	TRBJ1-2	CASSSGPRGQDGYTF
NA	TRBV7-9	TRBJ2-3	CASSQGQISTDTQYF
TRBD2	TRBV7-8	TRBJ2-3	CASSPQTSGSTDTQYF
NA	TRBV7-3	TRBJ2-3	CASSLTSTGDTQYF
TRBD2	TRBV5-4	TRBJ2-5	CASSLREGTQYF
TRBD1	TRBV5-1	TRBJ2-7	CASSTGTGYYEQYF
NA	TRBV5-4	TRBJ1-5	CASSLNREQPQHF
NA	TRBV5-8	TRBJ1-1	CASSFQAGSSTEAFF